This TCR beta chain was recorded in a study of early stage breast cancer tumors. With regard to this clone: Its antigen is currently unknown.

Findings and limits, study-wide: Blood repertoires resembled normal breast more than tumor. Compared with adjacent normal breast, tumors showed about 2.5-fold denser, more clonal T cells.

The CDR3 extends over 19 amino acids. V shed 4 bases, J shed 0 bases, and the junction held 14 bases outside the gene matches. Germline loops: CDR1 SGHKS, CDR2 YYEKEE (reference sequence). Using immunoSEQ multiplex PCR, the repertoire was profiled, and TCRdb retains in-frame clones only, with some absent. The data show around 30,000 clones, with roughly four fifths seen just once and roughly 9.1% held by the top ten. The sequence came from a person aged 30-39 years with breast cancer. The rearrangement uses TRBV5-5 and TRBJ1-4, with TRBD1 matching 8 bases. The sequenced sample was breast tumor tissue. CDR3 nucleotides: TGTGCCAGCAGCCCCTGGGGTCAGGGGGCGGGCGCAACTAATGAAAAACTGTTTTTT. Translated, it gives CASSPWGQGAGATNEKLFF. Looking up the rest from reference TRBV5-5 and TRBJ1-4 gives the full variable domain: DAGVTQSPTHLIKTRGQQVTLRCSPISGHKSVSWYQQVLGQGPQFIFQYYEKEERGRGNFPDRFSARQFPNYSSELNVNALLLGDSALYLCASSPWGQGAGATNEKLFFGSGTQLSVL.